A selection of T cell receptor beta chains follows, all from one sample in a study of cytomegalovirus exposure and HLA in healthy donors. Measured with immunoSEQ multiplex PCR; TCRdb has only the in-frame clones, and not every one. The sample consists of approximately 120,000 clones, around 94% of them appearing once. The specimen was PBMCs. The receptors derive from a woman under 30 in good health and CMV-seronegative. Each CDR3 is given with its conserved first and last residue. A D gene is named only where the DNA matches it firmly. The size of a clone is reported for some rows only, either as once, few or many, or as a class for expanded clones.

V	size	D	J	DNA	CDR3
TRBV4-2	-	-	TRBJ1-2	TGTGCCAGCAGCCAAGGGGGCGTCGACGGCTACACCTTC	CASSQGGVDGYTF
TRBV5-6	-	TRBD2	TRBJ2-1	TGTGCCAGCAGGTCTAGCGGGGGGGCCTATGAGCAGTTCTTC	CASRSSGGAYEQFF
TRBV30	once	-	TRBJ2-7	TGTGCCTGGAGTGGCCCAGGGCTCGCCTCCTACGAGCAGTACTTC	CAWSGPGLASYEQYF
TRBV27	-	-	TRBJ2-5	TGTGCCAGCAGTTTATCGGGAGACATAGAGACCCAGTACTTC	CASSLSGDIETQYF
TRBV7-2	-	-	TRBJ1-1	TGTGCCAGCAGCTTAACCTATGGGAACACTGAAGCTTTCTTT	CASSLTYGNTEAFF
TRBV13	-	-	TRBJ2-5	TGTGCCAGCACCTTAGTTGGCGGGGGCCGGGAGACCCAGTACTTC	CASTLVGGGRETQYF
TRBV18	-	TRBD1	TRBJ2-7	TGTGCCAGCTCAACCCAGGGACAGGGGAGTTACGAGCAGTACTTC	CASSTQGQGSYEQYF
TRBV7-2	-	-	TRBJ2-3	TGTGCCAGCAGCTTAGGACAGGTAGTGGGAGATACGCAGTATTTT	CASSLGQVVGDTQYF
TRBV19	-	-	TRBJ1-5	TGTGCCAGTACCTCTAACAGGGTCCATCAGCCCCAGCATTTT	CASTSNRVHQPQHF
TRBV6-5	-	-	TRBJ1-1	TGTGCCAGCGGCTACAGGAAGAACACTGAAGCTTTCTTT	CASGYRKNTEAFF
TRBV4-1	-	TRBD2	TRBJ2-1	TGCGCCAGCAGCCAAGTGAGCGGGGCCAATTACAATGAGCAGTTCTTC	CASSQVSGANYNEQFF
TRBV19	-	-	TRBJ1-1	TGTGCCAGTAGTACTCAGGGTGGCACTGAAGCTTTCTTT	CASSTQGGTEAFF
TRBV27	few	-	TRBJ2-7	TGTGCCAGCCCTTGGGGCTTCAGGGTGGGATTCTACGAGCAGTACTTC	CASPWGFRVGFYEQYF
TRBV28	-	TRBD2	TRBJ2-7	TGTGCCAGCAGGGAAGGACTAGCGGGAACCTACGAGCAGTACTTC	CASREGLAGTYEQYF
TRBV19	-	-	TRBJ1-4	TGTGCCAGCGCGTCGGGGGGAAGGGAAAAACTGTTTTTT	CASASGGREKLFF
TRBV19	-	-	TRBJ1-2	TGTGCCAGTAGCCCCGACAGACTCTTAGGCTACACCTTC	CASSPDRLLGYTF
TRBV5-4	-	TRBD1	TRBJ2-1	TGTGCCAGCAGCCGTACAGGGGAACGTGAGCAGTTCTTC	CASSRTGEREQFF
TRBV7-9	-	-	TRBJ1-5	TGTGCCAGCAGCTTAGAACAGAATCAGCCCCAGCATTTT	CASSLEQNQPQHF
TRBV7-3	once	TRBD1	TRBJ2-1	TGTGCCAGCAGCACCGGGACAGGGATCAATGAGCAGTTCTTC	CASSTGTGINEQFF
TRBV28	-	TRBD1	TRBJ2-7	TGTGCCACCGTCCCGCCGGACAGGAGCTACGAGCAGTACTTC	CATVPPDRSYEQYF
TRBV28	-	-	TRBJ2-5	TGTGCCAGCAGTCCCGGACAGAACACTTCAGAAGAGACCCAGTACTTC	CASSPGQNTSEETQYF
TRBV7-9	-	TRBD2	TRBJ2-1	TGTGCCAGCAGCCCGACCAGAAAGCGGGAGAGGAGGGACAATGAGCAGTTCTTC	CASSPTRKRERRDNEQFF
TRBV7-2	-	TRBD2	TRBJ2-2	TGTGCCAGCAGCTTGTTGGCGGGAGCGGAGGGGACCGGGGAGCTGTTTTTT	CASSLLAGAEGTGELFF
TRBV7-9	-	-	TRBJ1-1	TGTGCCAGCAGGGGCCCGAATTTGAACACTGAAGCTTTCTTT	CASRGPNLNTEAFF
TRBV5-1	-	-	TRBJ1-2	TGCGCCAGCAGCTTGGCGTCAGGGGTCGATGGCTACACCTTC	CASSLASGVDGYTF
TRBV9	once	TRBD2	TRBJ2-2	TGTGCCAGCAAAGCGGGAGAGCAGAACACCGGGGAGCTGTTTTTT	CASKAGEQNTGELFF
TRBV28	-	TRBD1	TRBJ1-1	TGTGCCAGCAACCGGGACAGGGGATTTTGGGCTTTCTTT	CASNRDRGFWAFF
TRBV27	-	-	TRBJ1-1	TGTGCCAGCAGCCCACATGTTACAGGGAACACTGAAGCTTTCTTT	CASSPHVTGNTEAFF
TRBV28	-	TRBD1	TRBJ1-4	TGTGCCAGCAGTTTTTTAGGGGGCGTTAAAGAAAAACTGTTTTTT	CASSFLGGVKEKLFF
TRBV7-8	-	-	TRBJ2-7	TGTGCCAGCAGCCTACAGGGTGCGTCGTCCTACGAGCAGTACTTC	CASSLQGASSYEQYF
TRBV28	-	-	TRBJ2-7	TGTGCCAGCAGGTTAGCCAGCGAGCAGTACTTC	CASRLASEQYF
TRBV7-9	-	-	TRBJ1-1	TGTGCCAGCAGCCCTAGCCCCCCCGAGACATCGCCCAACACTGAAGCTTTCTTT	CASSPSPPETSPNTEAFF
TRBV28	-	TRBD1	TRBJ2-5	TGTGCCAGCAGCTCGGACAGGGGCGGGGAGACCCAGTACTTC	CASSSDRGGETQYF
TRBV4-2	-	-	TRBJ1-1	TGTGCCAGCAGCCAAGGGGAAGGGGTACCCCTTGAAGCTTTCTTT	CASSQGEGVPLEAFF
TRBV9	-	-	TRBJ1-1	TGTGCCAGCAGCGTAGGTTTTCGGGGGGCTGAAGCTTTCTTT	CASSVGFRGAEAFF
TRBV6-6	-	TRBD2	TRBJ2-1	TGTGCCAGCACCACAAGGGGGACTAGCGGGACCAATGAGCAGTTCTTC	CASTTRGTSGTNEQFF
TRBV4-1	-	-	TRBJ2-7	TGCGCCAGCAGCCAATTTATGATTCCAGCGGGTTCCTACGAGCAGTACTTC	CASSQFMIPAGSYEQYF
TRBV10-2	-	-	TRBJ2-3	TGCGCCAGCAAGGGAGTAGGGCTATCAGCAGATACGCAGTATTTT	CASKGVGLSADTQYF
TRBV19	-	TRBD2	TRBJ2-2	TGTGCCAGTACGACGTGGGCGGGAGGGCCTGGCACCGGGGAGCTGTTTTTT	CASTTWAGGPGTGELFF
TRBV5-1	-	-	TRBJ1-2	TGCGCCAGCAGCTGGGACATAAACTATGGCTACACCTTC	CASSWDINYGYTF